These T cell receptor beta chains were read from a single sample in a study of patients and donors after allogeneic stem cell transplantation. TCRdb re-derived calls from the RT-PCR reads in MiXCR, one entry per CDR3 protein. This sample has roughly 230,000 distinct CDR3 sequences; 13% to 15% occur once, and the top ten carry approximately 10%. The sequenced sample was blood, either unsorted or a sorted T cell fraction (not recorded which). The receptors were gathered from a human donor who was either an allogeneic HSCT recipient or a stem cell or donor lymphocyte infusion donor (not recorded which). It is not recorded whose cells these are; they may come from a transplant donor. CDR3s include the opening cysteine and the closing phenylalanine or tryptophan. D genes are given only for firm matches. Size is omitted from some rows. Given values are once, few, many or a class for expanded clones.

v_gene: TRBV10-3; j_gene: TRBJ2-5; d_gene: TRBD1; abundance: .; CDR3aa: CAISETGVEETQYF; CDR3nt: TGTGCCATCAGTGAGACAGGGGTGGAGGAGACCCAGTACTTC
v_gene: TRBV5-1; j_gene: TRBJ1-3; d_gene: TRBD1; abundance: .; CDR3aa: CASSFKGAAGNTIYF; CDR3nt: TGCGCCAGCAGCTTTAAGGGGGCTGCCGGAAACACCATATATTTT
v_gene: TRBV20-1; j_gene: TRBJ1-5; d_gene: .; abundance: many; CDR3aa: CSARGTAYQPQHF; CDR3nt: TGCAGTGCTAGAGGGACAGCCTATCAGCCCCAGCATTTT
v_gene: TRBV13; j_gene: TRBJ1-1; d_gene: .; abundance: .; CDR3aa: CASSKGWARKSTEAFF; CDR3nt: TGTGCCAGCAGCAAGGGGTGGGCCCGGAAGAGCACTGAAGCTTTCTTT
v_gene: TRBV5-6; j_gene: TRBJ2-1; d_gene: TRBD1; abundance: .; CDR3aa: CASSPGWDRGGNEQFF; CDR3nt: TGTGCCAGCAGCCCGGGATGGGACAGGGGAGGCAATGAGCAGTTCTTC
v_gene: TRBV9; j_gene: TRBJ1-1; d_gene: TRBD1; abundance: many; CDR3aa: CASSPQLDRTGEAFF; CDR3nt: TGTGCCAGCAGCCCACAATTGGACAGGACTGGGGAAGCTTTCTTT
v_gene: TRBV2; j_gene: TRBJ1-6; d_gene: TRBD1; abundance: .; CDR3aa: CASMGDRVGNSPLHF; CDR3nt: TGTGCCAGCATGGGCGACAGGGTCGGGAATTCACCCCTCCACTTT
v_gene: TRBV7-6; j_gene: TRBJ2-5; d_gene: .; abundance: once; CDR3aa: CASSFWGGETQYF; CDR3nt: TGTGCCAGCAGCTTTTGGGGCGGGGAGACCCAGTACTTC
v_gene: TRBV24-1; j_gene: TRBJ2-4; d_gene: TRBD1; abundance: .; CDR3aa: CATVGTGLMTKNIQYF; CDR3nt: TGTGCCACCGTAGGGACAGGTTTGATGACCAAAAACATTCAGTACTTC
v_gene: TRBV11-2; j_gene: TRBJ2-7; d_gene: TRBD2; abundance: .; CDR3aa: CASSSVAGSGEQYF; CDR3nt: TGTGCCAGCAGCTCCGTAGCGGGATCGGGAGAGCAGTACTTC
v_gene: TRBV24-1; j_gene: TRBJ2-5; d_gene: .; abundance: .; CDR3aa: CATGTPPQETQYF; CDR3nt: TGTGCCACCGGGACACCTCCTCAAGAGACCCAGTACTTC
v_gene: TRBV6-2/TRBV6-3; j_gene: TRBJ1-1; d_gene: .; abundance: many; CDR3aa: CASREPGRGGTEAFF; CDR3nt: TGTGCCAGCAGAGAACCGGGGCGGGGAGGAACTGAAGCTTTCTTT
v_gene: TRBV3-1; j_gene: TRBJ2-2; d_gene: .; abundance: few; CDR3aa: CASSRRLGSSTGELFF; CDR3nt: TGTGCCAGCAGCCGCCGACTAGGAAGTAGCACCGGGGAGCTGTTTTTT
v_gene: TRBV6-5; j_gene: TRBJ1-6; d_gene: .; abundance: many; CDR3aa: CASSYSNSPLHF; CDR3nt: TGTGCCAGCAGTTACTCGAATTCACCCCTCCACTTT
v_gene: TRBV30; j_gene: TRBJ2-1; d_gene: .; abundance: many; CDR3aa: CACRTYNEQFF; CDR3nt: TGTGCCTGTAGGACCTACAATGAGCAGTTCTTC
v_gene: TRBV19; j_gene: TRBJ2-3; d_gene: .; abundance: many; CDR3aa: CASSITDTQYF; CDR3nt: TGCGCCAGCAGCATCACAGATACGCAGTATTTT
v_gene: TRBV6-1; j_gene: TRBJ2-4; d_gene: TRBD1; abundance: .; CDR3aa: CASSRGTGIGNIQYF; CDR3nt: TGTGCCAGCAGTAGGGGGACAGGGATAGGGAACATTCAGTACTTC
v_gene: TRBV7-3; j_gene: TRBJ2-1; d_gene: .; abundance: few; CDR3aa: CASSSPPYNEQFF; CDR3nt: TGTGCCAGCAGCTCTCCTCCCTACAATGAGCAGTTCTTC
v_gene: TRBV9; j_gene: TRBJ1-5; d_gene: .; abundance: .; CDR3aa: CASSGEGGPNQPQHF; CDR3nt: TGTGCCAGCAGCGGGGAGGGGGGACCTAATCAGCCCCAGCATTTT
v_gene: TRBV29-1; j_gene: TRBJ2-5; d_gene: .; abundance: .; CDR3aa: CSVGAGKGETQYF; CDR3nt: TGCAGCGTTGGGGCCGGCAAGGGGGAGACCCAGTACTTC
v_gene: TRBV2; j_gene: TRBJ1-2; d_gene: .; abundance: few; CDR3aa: CASSALDNYGYTF; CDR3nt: TGTGCCAGCAGTGCGTTGGACAACTATGGCTACACCTTC
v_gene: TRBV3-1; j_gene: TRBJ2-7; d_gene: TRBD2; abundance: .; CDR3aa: CASSPLAGSSYEQYF; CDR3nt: TGTGCCAGCAGCCCGCTAGCGGGATCCTCCTACGAGCAGTACTTC
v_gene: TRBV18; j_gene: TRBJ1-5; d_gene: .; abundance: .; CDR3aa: CASSPKVGAGQPQHF; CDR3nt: TGTGCCAGCTCACCTAAAGTCGGGGCAGGTCAGCCCCAGCATTTT
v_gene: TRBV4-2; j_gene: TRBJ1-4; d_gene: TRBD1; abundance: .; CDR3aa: CASSQVGSQGEEKLFF; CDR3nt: TGTGCCAGCAGCCAAGTAGGGTCTCAGGGGGAGGAAAAACTGTTTTTT
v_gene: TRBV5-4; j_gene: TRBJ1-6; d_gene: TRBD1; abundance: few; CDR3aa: CASSLARRQGRGSPLHF; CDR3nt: TGTGCCAGCAGCTTGGCCCGACGACAGGGGAGGGGGTCACCCCTCCACTTT
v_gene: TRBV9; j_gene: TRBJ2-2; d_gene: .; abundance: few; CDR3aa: CASSVELSNTGELFF; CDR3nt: TGTGCCAGCAGCGTGGAACTTTCGAACACCGGGGAGCTGTTTTTT
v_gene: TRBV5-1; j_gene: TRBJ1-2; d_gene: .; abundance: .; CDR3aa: CASSPAPDIYYGYTF; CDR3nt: TGCGCCAGCAGCCCCGCTCCGGACATATACTATGGCTACACCTTC
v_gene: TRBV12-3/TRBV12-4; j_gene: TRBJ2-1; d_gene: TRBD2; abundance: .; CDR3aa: CASSLASGGAVLF; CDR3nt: TGTGCCAGCAGTTTGGCTAGCGGGGGGGCCGTGCTCTTC
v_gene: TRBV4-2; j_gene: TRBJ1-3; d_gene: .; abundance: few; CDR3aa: CASSPREGISGNTIYF; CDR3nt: TGTGCCAGCAGCCCCAGAGAGGGAATCTCTGGAAACACCATATATTTT
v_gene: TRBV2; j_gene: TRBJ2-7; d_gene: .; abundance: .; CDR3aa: CASWGSYEQYF; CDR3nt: TGTGCCAGCTGGGGGAGCTACGAGCAGTACTTC
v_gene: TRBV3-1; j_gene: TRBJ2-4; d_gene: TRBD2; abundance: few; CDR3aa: CASSPILGGSSTLQYF; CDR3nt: TGTGCCAGCAGCCCGATTCTAGGCGGGAGTTCGACACTTCAGTACTTC
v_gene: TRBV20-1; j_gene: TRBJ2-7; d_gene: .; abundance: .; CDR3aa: CSARADYSYEQYF; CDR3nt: TGCAGTGCTAGAGCCGACTACTCCTACGAGCAGTACTTC
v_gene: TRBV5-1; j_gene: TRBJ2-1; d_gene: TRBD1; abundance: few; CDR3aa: CASSLISRQGVNEQFF; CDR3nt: TGCGCCAGCAGCTTGATCTCGAGACAGGGTGTGAATGAGCAGTTCTTC
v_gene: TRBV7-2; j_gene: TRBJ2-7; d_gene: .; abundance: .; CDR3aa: CASSVRQGGEQYF; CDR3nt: TGTGCCAGCAGCGTCCGCCAGGGGGGGGAGCAGTACTTC
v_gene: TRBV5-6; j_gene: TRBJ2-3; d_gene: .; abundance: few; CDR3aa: CASSTGMLSDTQYF; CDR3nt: TGTGCCAGCAGCACCGGGATGCTGTCAGATACGCAGTATTTT
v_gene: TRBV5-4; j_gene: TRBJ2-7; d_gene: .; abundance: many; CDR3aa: CASSLDQFYEQYF; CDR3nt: TGTGCCAGCAGCTTGGATCAGTTTTACGAGCAGTACTTC
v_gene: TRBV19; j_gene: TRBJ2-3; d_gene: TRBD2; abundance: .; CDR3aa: CASSSPRGAGGTDTQYF; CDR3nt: TGTGCCAGTAGTAGTCCTCGGGGCGCGGGAGGCACAGATACGCAGTATTTT
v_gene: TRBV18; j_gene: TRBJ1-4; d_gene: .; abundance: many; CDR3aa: CASSPRDKATNEKLFF; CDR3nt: TGTGCCAGCTCCCCTCGGGACAAAGCAACTAATGAAAAACTGTTTTTT
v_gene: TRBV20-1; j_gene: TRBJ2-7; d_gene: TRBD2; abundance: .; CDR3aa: CSARDLPTSGGPFYEQYF; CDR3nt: TGCAGTGCTAGAGATCTCCCAACTAGCGGGGGGCCATTCTACGAGCAGTACTTC
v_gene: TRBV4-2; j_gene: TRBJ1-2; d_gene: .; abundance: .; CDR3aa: CASSQDPSYGYTF; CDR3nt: TGTGCCAGCAGCCAAGATCCGTCTTATGGCTACACCTTC
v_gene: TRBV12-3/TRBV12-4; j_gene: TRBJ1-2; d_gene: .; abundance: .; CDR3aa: CASSSGTPSGYTF; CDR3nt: TGTGCCAGCAGTTCCGGGACACCTTCGGGCTACACCTTC
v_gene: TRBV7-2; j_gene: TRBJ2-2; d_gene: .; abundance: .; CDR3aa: CASTYPKFRELFF; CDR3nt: TGTGCCAGCACCTACCCGAAGTTTAGGGAGCTGTTTTTT
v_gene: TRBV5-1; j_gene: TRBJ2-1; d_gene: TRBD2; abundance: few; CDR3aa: CASSLGGRSSYNEQFF; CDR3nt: TGCGCCAGCAGCTTGGGCGGGAGGAGCTCCTACAATGAGCAGTTCTTC
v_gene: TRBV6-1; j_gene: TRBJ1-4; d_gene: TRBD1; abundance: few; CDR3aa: CASRTGDRAGEKLFF; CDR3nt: TGTGCCAGCAGAACGGGGGACAGGGCGGGCGAAAAACTGTTTTTT
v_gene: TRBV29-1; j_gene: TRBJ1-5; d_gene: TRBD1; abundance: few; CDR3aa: CSVTSGTGNQPQHF; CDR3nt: TGCAGCGTTACCTCCGGGACAGGCAATCAGCCCCAGCATTTT
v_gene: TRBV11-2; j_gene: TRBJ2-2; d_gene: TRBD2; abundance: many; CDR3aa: CASSPQAGAITGELFF; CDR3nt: TGTGCCAGCAGCCCCCAAGCGGGAGCGATCACCGGGGAGCTGTTTTTT
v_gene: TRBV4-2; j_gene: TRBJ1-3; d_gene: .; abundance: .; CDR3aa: CASSPSANSGNTIYF; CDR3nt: TGTGCCAGCAGCCCCTCAGCGAACTCTGGAAACACCATATATTTT
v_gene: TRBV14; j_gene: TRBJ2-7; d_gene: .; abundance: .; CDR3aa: CASSQKAKQYF; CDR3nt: TGTGCCAGCAGCCAGAAGGCGAAGCAGTACTTC
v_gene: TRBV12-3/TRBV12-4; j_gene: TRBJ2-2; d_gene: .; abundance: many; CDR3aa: CASSLFQGTGELFF; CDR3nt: TGTGCCAGCAGTTTGTTCCAGGGGACCGGGGAGCTGTTTTTT
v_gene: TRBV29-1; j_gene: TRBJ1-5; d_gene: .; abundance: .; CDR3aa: CSPRAEGQPQHF; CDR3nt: TGCAGCCCTAGGGCGGAGGGACAGCCCCAGCATTTT
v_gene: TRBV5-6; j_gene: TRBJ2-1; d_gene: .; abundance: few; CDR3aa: CASSSRREQFF; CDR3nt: TGTGCCAGCAGCTCCCGGCGGGAGCAGTTCTTC
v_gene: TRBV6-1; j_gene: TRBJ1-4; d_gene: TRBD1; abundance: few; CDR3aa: CATRPLDRANEKLFF; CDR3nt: TGTGCCACGAGACCCCTGGACAGGGCTAATGAAAAACTGTTTTTT
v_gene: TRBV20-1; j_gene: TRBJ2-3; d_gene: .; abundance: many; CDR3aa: CSARGQIADTQYF; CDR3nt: TGCAGTGCTAGAGGGCAGATAGCAGATACGCAGTATTTT